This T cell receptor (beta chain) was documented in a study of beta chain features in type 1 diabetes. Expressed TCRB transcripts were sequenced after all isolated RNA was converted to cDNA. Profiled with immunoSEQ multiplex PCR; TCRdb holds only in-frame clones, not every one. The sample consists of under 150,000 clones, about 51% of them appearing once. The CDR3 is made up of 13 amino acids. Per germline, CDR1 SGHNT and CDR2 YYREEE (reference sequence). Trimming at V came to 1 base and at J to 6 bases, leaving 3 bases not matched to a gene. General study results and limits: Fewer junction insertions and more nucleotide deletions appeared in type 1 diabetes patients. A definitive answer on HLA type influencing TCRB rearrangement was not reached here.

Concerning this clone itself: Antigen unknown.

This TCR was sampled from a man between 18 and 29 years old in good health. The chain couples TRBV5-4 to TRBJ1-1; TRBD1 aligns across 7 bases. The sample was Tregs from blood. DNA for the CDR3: TGTGCCAGCAGCTTGAGGGGGCCTCCTGAAGCTTTCTTT. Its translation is CASSLRGPPEAFF. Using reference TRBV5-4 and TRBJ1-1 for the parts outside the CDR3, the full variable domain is ETGVTQSPTHLIKTRGQQVTLRCSSQSGHNTVSWYQQALGQGPQFIFQYYREEENGRGNFPPRFSGLQFPNYSSELNVNALELDDSALYLCASSLRGPPEAFFGQGTRLTVV.